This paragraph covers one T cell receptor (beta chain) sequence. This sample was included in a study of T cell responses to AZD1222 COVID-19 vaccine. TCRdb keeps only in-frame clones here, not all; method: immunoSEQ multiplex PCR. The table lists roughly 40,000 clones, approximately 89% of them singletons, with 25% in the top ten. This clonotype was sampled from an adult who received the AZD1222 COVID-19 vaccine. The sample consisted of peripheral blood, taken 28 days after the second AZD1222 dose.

The CDR3 DNA reads as TGTGCCAGCAGCTCTAGCACAGATACGCAGTATTTT. Its protein is CASSSSTDTQYF. The rearrangement links TRBV3-1 (or the pseudogene TRBV3-2) to TRBJ2-3; D gene uncertain. Germline assignment: CDR1 LGHDT and CDR2 YNNKEL (reference sequence). The ends were cut back, 5 bases at V and 0 bases at J, with 3 bases in the middle. The CDR3 has 12 amino acids.